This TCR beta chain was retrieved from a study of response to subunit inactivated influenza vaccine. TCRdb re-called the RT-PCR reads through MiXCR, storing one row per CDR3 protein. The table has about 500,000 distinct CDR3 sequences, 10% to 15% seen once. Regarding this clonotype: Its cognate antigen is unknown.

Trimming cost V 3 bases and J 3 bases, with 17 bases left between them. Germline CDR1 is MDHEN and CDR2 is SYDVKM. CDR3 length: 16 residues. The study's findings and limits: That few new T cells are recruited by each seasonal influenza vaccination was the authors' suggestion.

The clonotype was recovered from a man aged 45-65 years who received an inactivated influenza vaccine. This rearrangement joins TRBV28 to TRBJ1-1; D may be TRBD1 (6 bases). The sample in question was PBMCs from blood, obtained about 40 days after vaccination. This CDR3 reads CASSLAGRGLYTEAFF. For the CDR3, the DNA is TGTGCCAGCAGTTTGGCCGGCAGGGGACTCTACACTGAAGCTTTCTTT. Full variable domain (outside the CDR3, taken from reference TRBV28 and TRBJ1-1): DVKVTQSSRYLVKRTGEKVFLECVQDMDHENMFWYRQDPGLGLRLIYFSYDVKMKEKGDIPEGYSVSREKKERFSLILESASTNQTSMYLCASSLAGRGLYTEAFFGQGTRLTVV.